A single sample gave rise to the 24 T cell receptor beta chains below, sequenced in a study of regulatory T cells in long-lasting Graves disease. The time point denotes: persistent/refractory GD, antithyroid drugs over 5 years with positive TRAb. Researchers made the TCR library from RNA that was extracted from PBMCs. Sequencing libraries for TCR beta were prepared with iRepertoire HTBI primers and Arm-PCR of CDR3 regions. Using its own MiXCR run on the multiplex PCR reads, TCRdb lists one record per CDR3 protein. The table records roughly 300,000 distinct CDR3 sequences, roughly 21% of them present only once. The sequencing used peripheral blood mononuclear cells (PBMCs), collected when the disease was refractory, from a patient treated with antithyroid drugs. Receptors were obtained from a female donor with Graves disease.

This clonotype was picked up many times. The chain links TRBV12-3 or TRBV12-4 to TRBJ1-2, with TRBD1 matching 10 bases. V lost 3 bases and J lost 5; bases outside the gene matches: 3. The length of the CDR3 is 14 residues. The CDR3: CASSLDRGKYGYTF. The CDR3 region has the DNA TGTGCCAGCAGTTTGGACAGGGGGAAGTATGGCTACACCTTC.

This clonotype was detected only a few times. The V gene is TRBV19, the J gene TRBJ2-2; 7 bases are shared with TRBD2. Unmatched junction bases numbered 8, after V lost 5 bases and J lost 5 bases. CDR1 is LNHDA, CDR2 SQIVND, per germline (reference sequence). There are 15 residues in the CDR3. CDR3: CASSFPDGGTGELFF. The CDR3 region has the DNA TGTGCCAGTAGTTTCCCGGACGGGGGGACCGGGGAGCTGTTTTTT. Filled out from reference TRBV19 and TRBJ2-2, the complete variable domain reads DGGITQSPKYLFRKEGQNVTLSCEQNLNHDAMYWYRQDPGQGLRLIYYSQIVNDFQKGDIAEGYSVSREKKESFPLTVTSAQKNPTAFYLCASSFPDGGTGELFFGEGSRLTVL.

CDR3 protein: CSAKQSSGANVLTF. DNA of the CDR3: TGCAGTGCAAAACAAAGCTCTGGGGCCAACGTCCTGACTTTC. The gene calls are TRBV20-1 and TRBJ2-6; D uncertain. Trimming stripped 6 bases from V and 0 bases from J, with 9 bases between. Germline V gene sequence: CDR1 DFQATT, CDR2 SNEGSKA (reference sequence). The CDR3 sequence is 14 residues long.

In this sample, this clonotype turned up many times. V gene TRBV2 combines with J gene TRBJ2-7, with 11 bases fitting TRBD2. Germline CDR1 reads SNHLY; CDR2 reads FYNNEI. There are 15 residues in the CDR3. J was trimmed by 3 bases and V by 6 bases; bases with no gene match: 7. The CDR3 sequence is CASRELAGDYYEQYF. The DNA of the CDR3 is TGTGCCAGCAGGGAACTAGCGGGAGACTACTACGAGCAGTACTTC.

This clonotype was counted many times. The J gene is TRBJ2-7, the V gene TRBV28; D gene ambiguous. The germline V gene encodes CDR1 MDHEN and CDR2 SYDVKM. This CDR3 region has 17 residues. The V and J ends lost 2 bases and 3 bases respectively, with 20 bases between them. The DNA of the CDR3 is TGTGCCAGCAGTTTAATACCCGGGCCCCTGGCGGTCTACGAGCAGTACTTC. Translated, it gives CASSLIPGPLAVYEQYF.

The rearrangement links TRBV28 to TRBJ2-2; 10 bases line up with TRBD2. Trimming removed 3 bases from V and 7 bases from J; junction bases left unmatched: 11. CDR3 length equals 17 residues. Germline assignment: CDR1 MDHEN and CDR2 SYDVKM. The CDR3 region is CASSFGTLAGVNGELFF. The CDR3, as DNA: TGTGCCAGCAGTTTCGGGACCCTAGCGGGAGTAAACGGGGAGCTGTTTTTT.

This clonotype was seen only a few times. V gene TRBV28 combines with J gene TRBJ2-3, with 8 bases fitting TRBD2. Germline trimming cut 8 bases from V and 0 bases from J; bases unmatched to any gene: 4. The CDR3 has 14 residues. Germline V lookup: CDR1 MDHEN, CDR2 SYDVKM. The CDR3 reads CASSSGRSTDTQYF. The CDR3 nucleotides read TGTGCCAGCTCTAGCGGGCGAAGCACAGATACGCAGTATTTT.

In its sample, this clonotype was seen a few times. The genes are TRBV20-1 and TRBJ1-2; 9 nucleotides match TRBD1. Germline V gives CDR1 DFQATT, CDR2 SNEGSKA (reference sequence). The CDR3 runs 16 residues. The V gene end was trimmed by 0 bases and the J gene end by 2 bases; junction bases not matched to a gene: 7. In nucleotides, the CDR3 is TGCAGTGCTAGAGATGGGAGGGGACAGGGAAACTATGGCTACACCTTC. It specifies CSARDGRGQGNYGYTF.

This clonotype was seen ten or more times. The junction does not match germline at one end; this may be a read error. The J gene is TRBJ2-5, the V gene TRBV7-7; the match to TRBD2 covers 7 bases. CDR1 and CDR2 (germline): SSHAT, FNYEAQ (reference sequence). The CDR3 covers 16 residues. CDR3 sequence reads: CASSTGHTWGGETQYF. In DNA form, the CDR3 reads TGTGCTAGCAGCACCGGCCATACCTGGGGGGGGGAGACCCAGTACTTC. The whole variable domain, filled in from reference TRBV7-7 and TRBJ2-5, reads GAGVSQSPRYKVTKRGQDVTLRCDPISSHATLYWYQQALGQGPEFLTYFNYEAQPDKSGLPSDRFSAERPEGSISTLTIQRTEQRDSAMYRCASSTGHTWGGETQYFGPGTRLLVL.

The table lists this clonotype with many counts. The chain employs TRBV7-9 and TRBJ1-4; possible D gene TRBD1, 5 bases. CDR3 size: 14 residues. CDR1 is SEHNR, CDR2 FQNEAQ, per germline (reference sequence). V lost 1 base to trimming and J lost 8 bases, with 11 bases between them. The CDR3 loop is CASSLVGTSEKLFF. CDR3 DNA: TGTGCCAGCAGCTTAGTGGGGACTTCAGAAAAACTGTTTTTT.

The V gene is TRBV9, the J gene TRBJ1-2; perhaps TRBD1 as D (6 bases). This CDR3 contains 16 residues. Germline CDR1 reads SGDLS; CDR2 reads YYNGEE. V lost 1 base and J 4 bases, leaving 17 bases between the germline ends. This chain's CDR3 is CASSVTAGGGPYGYTF. CDR3 nucleotides: TGTGCCAGCAGCGTAACTGCTGGGGGCGGACCCTATGGCTACACCTTC.

This clonotype was detected ten times or more. The J gene is TRBJ2-7, the V gene TRBV12-3 or TRBV12-4, with 8 bases fitting TRBD1. V was pared by 3 bases and J by 4 bases, with 11 bases of the junction left unmatched. CDR3 length: 16 amino acids. The DNA of the CDR3 is TGTGCCAGCAGTTTTGATCATGGACAGGGAAGGTACGAGCAGTACTTC. Translation: CASSFDHGQGRYEQYF.

This clonotype has ten or more counts. The J gene is TRBJ2-7, the V gene TRBV7-3; 12 bases fit TRBD2. V dropped 5 bases and J dropped 0; count of bases not matched to a gene: 5. The germline V gene encodes CDR1 SGHTA and CDR2 FQGTGA. The CDR3 covers 16 residues. CDR3: CASSTLAGGSSYEQYF. The CDR3 DNA reads as TGTGCCAGCAGCACCCTAGCGGGAGGGAGCTCCTACGAGCAGTACTTC.

This clonotype was picked up a small number of times. The chain links TRBV28 to TRBJ1-1; the D gene is possibly TRBD1 (6 bases). Deletions cut 4 bases from V and 6 bases from J, with 21 bases between. The CDR3 sequence is 16 residues long. Germline lookup yields CDR1 MDHEN and CDR2 SYDVKM. The CDR3 nucleotides read TGTGCCAGCAGTTCACCCCCCCCAGGGGAAGAGTCTGAAGCTTTCTTT. Translating gives CASSSPPPGEESEAFF. The entire variable domain, with the rest obtained from reference TRBV28 and TRBJ1-1, is as follows: DVKVTQSSRYLVKRTGEKVFLECVQDMDHENMFWYRQDPGLGLRLIYFSYDVKMKEKGDIPEGYSVSREKKERFSLILESASTNQTSMYLCASSSPPPGEESEAFFGQGTRLTVV.

This clonotype was counted many times. The chain is built from TRBV20-1 and TRBJ2-5; 9 bases are a match to TRBD2. The germline CDR1 and CDR2 sequences are DFQATT and SNEGSKA (reference sequence). This CDR3 comprises 14 residues. V was pared by 2 bases and J by 3 bases, with 4 bases of the junction left unmatched. The CDR3: CSARIAGVKETQYF. The CDR3 bases are TGCAGTGCTAGAATAGCGGGAGTAAAAGAGACCCAGTACTTC.

This clonotype was picked up a small number of times. The J gene is TRBJ2-5, the V gene TRBV5-6; perhaps TRBD1 as D (6 bases). Deletions cut 2 bases from V and 7 bases from J, with 15 bases between. The CDR3 sequence is 14 residues long. Looked up from germline, CDR1 is SGHDT and CDR2 is YYEEEE. The CDR3 DNA sequence: TGTGCCAGCAGCTTTTCAGGGGCCCAGGGGACCCAGTACTTC. Translation: CASSFSGAQGTQYF.

The V and J genes are TRBV19 and TRBJ1-1; 7 bases align to TRBD1. The CDR3 is 13 residues long. V shed 9 bases, J shed 5 bases, and the junction held 9 bases outside the gene matches. Germline V gene sequence: CDR1 LNHDA, CDR2 SQIVND (reference sequence). Here the CDR3 DNA reads TGTGCCAGCGATCGACAGGGTAAGACTGAAGCTTTCTTT. It yields the protein CASDRQGKTEAFF. Filled out from reference TRBV19 and TRBJ1-1, the complete variable domain reads DGGITQSPKYLFRKEGQNVTLSCEQNLNHDAMYWYRQDPGQGLRLIYYSQIVNDFQKGDIAEGYSVSREKKESFPLTVTSAQKNPTAFYLCASDRQGKTEAFFGQGTRLTVV.

The chain carries TRBV7-9 and TRBJ1-1, with D unclear. The CDR3 is made up of 12 amino acids. Trimming shortened V by 6 bases and J by 2 bases, and 7 bases separated the two germline ends. CDR1 and CDR2 (germline): SEHNR, FQNEAQ (reference sequence). CDR3 protein: CASRGINTEAFF. CDR3 nucleotide sequence: TGTGCCAGCAGAGGGATCAACACTGAAGCTTTCTTT. The full variable domain, completed using reference TRBV7-9 and TRBJ1-1, is DTGVSQNPRHKITKRGQNVTFRCDPISEHNRLYWYRQTLGQGPEFLTYFQNEAQLEKSRLLSDRFSAERPKGSFSTLEIQRTEQGDSAMYLCASRGINTEAFFGQGTRLTVV.

The chain joins TRBV25-1 to TRBJ2-1; 7 positions agree with TRBD1. CDR1 is MGHDK and CDR2 is SYGVNS in the germline V gene. The CDR3 spans 12 residues. The junction had 5 bases not matched to a gene; V was cut back by 8 bases and J by 7 bases. The CDR3 protein is CASADRENEQFF. The CDR3 nucleotides read TGTGCCAGCGCCGACAGGGAAAATGAGCAGTTCTTC.

This clonotype was counted at least ten times. The V and J genes are TRBV7-3 and TRBJ2-4; possibly TRBD2 for D (6 bases). CDR1 and CDR2 (germline): SGHTA, FQGTGA. The length of the CDR3 is 15 residues. Trimming took 10 bases from V and 8 from J, leaving 24 bases between them. The CDR3: CATPTTGRFLYIQYF. For the CDR3, the DNA is TGTGCCACCCCTACAACGGGGAGGTTCCTATACATTCAGTACTTC.

This clonotype was detected a few times. The J gene is TRBJ1-5, the V gene TRBV3-1; D call uncertain. V lost 1 base, J lost 7 bases, and 5 bases lay in between. Looked up from germline, CDR1 is LGHDT and CDR2 is YNNKEL (reference sequence). CDR3 length equals 12 residues. Here the CDR3 DNA reads TGTGCCAGCAGCCAAGGGAAACAGCCCCAGCATTTT. Protein: CASSQGKQPQHF.

This clonotype was recorded a few times. This rearrangement joins TRBV28 to TRBJ2-4, with 9 bases identical to TRBD1. The CDR3 spans 13 residues. The trim removed 9 bases at V and 6 bases at J, leaving 6 bases unmatched. Germline CDR1 is MDHEN and CDR2 is SYDVKM. The CDR3 here is CASNVGQGNIQYF. Written as DNA, the CDR3 is TGTGCCAGTAACGTGGGACAGGGAAACATTCAGTACTTC.

This clonotype was detected a few times. The rearrangement links TRBV28 to TRBJ2-2, with 11 positions matching TRBD2. Germline values: CDR1 MDHEN, CDR2 SYDVKM. V dropped 2 bases and J dropped 7; count of bases not matched to a gene: 6. The CDR3 spans 16 residues. The chain's CDR3 is CASSLELAGVRGELFF. Here the CDR3 DNA reads TGTGCCAGCAGTTTAGAACTAGCGGGAGTTCGCGGGGAGCTGTTTTTT.

This clonotype has a single count. The CDR3 carries no conserved terminal phenylalanine or tryptophan, so it likely arises from a read error. CDR3 region: CASSILLSTEAFS. The CDR3 DNA reads TGTGCCAGTAGTATTTTACTGAGCACTGAAGCTTTCTCT. The V and J genes are TRBV19 and TRBJ1-1; D is unclear. V was cut by 3 bases and J by 4 bases, with 9 bases left in between. CDR3 length: 13 residues. Germline assignment: CDR1 LNHDA and CDR2 SQIVND (reference sequence).